This record concerns one TCR beta chain sequence. The sample is drawn from a study of blood T cell repertoires in COVID-19. The V and J ends lost 6 bases and 5 bases respectively, with 10 bases between them. CDR1 and CDR2 from the germline V gene are MDHEN and SYDVKM. This CDR3 has 12 residues. Recovered status applied to Cohort 3 donors who had two consecutive negative PCRs. It also applied to those with clearance or with symptom resolution. How the authors handled the data: Reference gene primers were amplified, and this amplification served to estimate nucleated cell counts. The data were produced by immunoSEQ multiplex PCR, yet TCRdb's version contains in-frame clones alone and is incomplete. Clone size and V and J calls were adopted from that table, with D and trimming inferred from the DNA. The sample lists 190,000 or so clones; approximately 88% were seen once.

The source is a woman under 30 who had recovered from COVID-19. The material sequenced was PBMCs or T cells enriched from blood (not recorded which). This rearrangement joins TRBV28 to TRBJ2-5, with D possibly matching TRBD2 (5 bases). The CDR3 nucleotides are TGTGCCAGCAGACTAGATGGGGAGACCCAGTACTTC. As protein: CASRLDGETQYF.